This TCR beta chain comes out of a study of blood T cells in healthy people across ages. Trimming cost V 6 bases and J 2 bases, with 16 bases left between them. The CDR3 consists of 15 residues. The germline gives CDR1 MNHEY, CDR2 SVGEGT. Then a second PCR, running roughly 7 to 11 cycles, was carried out with a sample-barcoded 5' primer and a J-beta primer mix. MiXCR, run by TCRdb on the 5' RACE reads, gives a single entry per CDR3 protein. The sample has approximately 940,000 distinct CDR3 sequences, roughly 48% seen once. This chain connects TRBV6-2 or TRBV6-3 to TRBJ1-2; tentatively, D is TRBD1 (5 bases). The receptor's source is a man aged 25 to 40 in good health. The sequenced material came from blood. Written as DNA, the CDR3 is TGTGCCAGCAGCCCTCGGGGCAGGTCAAACTATGGCTACACCTTC. It codes for CASSPRGRSNYGYTF.